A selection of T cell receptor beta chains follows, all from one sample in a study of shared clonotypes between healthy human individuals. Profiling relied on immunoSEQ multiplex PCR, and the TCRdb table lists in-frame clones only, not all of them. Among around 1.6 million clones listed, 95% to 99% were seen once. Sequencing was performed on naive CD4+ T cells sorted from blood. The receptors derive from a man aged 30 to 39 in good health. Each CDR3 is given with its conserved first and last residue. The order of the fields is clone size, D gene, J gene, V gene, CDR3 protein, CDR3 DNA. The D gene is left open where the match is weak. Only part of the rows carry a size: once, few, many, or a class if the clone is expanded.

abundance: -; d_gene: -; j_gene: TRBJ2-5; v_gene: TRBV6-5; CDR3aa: CASSYVPAGTQYF; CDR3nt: TGTGCCAGCAGTTATGTTCCTGCGGGGACCCAGTACTTC
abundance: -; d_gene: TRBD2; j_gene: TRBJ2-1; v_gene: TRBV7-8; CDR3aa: CASSLRGLAPKNYNEQFF; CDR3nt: TGTGCCAGCAGCTTACGGGGACTAGCCCCAAAGAACTACAATGAGCAGTTCTTC
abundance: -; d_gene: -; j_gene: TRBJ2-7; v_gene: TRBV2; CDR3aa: CASSEERPLEQYF; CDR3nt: TGTGCCAGCAGTGAGGAGCGGCCGCTCGAGCAGTACTTC
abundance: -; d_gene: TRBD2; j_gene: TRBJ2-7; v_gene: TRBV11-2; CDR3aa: CASSLFREAFAQTYEQYF; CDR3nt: TGTGCCAGCAGCTTATTTCGGGAGGCTTTCGCGCAAACCTACGAGCAGTACTTC
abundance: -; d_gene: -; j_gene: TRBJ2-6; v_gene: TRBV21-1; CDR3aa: CASSLQGAQPGANVLTF; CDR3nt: TGTGCCAGCAGCTTACAGGGGGCGCAGCCTGGGGCCAACGTCCTGACTTTC
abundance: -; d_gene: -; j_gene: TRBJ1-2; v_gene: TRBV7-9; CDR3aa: CASSRGGGLGGYTF; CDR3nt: TGTGCCAGCAGCCGAGGAGGGGGGCTCGGTGGCTACACCTTC
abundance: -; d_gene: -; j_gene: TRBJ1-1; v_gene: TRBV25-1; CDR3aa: CASSNRQGIGVTEAFF; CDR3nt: TGTGCCAGCAGTAACCGCCAGGGTATTGGGGTTACTGAAGCTTTCTTT
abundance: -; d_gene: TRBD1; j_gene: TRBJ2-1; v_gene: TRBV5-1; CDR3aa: CASSLGAGGLNNEQFF; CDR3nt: TGCGCCAGCAGCTTGGGGGCAGGGGGATTAAACAATGAGCAGTTCTTC
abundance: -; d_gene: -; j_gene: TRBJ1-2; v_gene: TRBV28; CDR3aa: CASIGGRGYTF; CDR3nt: TGTGCCAGCATAGGGGGTCGAGGCTACACCTTC
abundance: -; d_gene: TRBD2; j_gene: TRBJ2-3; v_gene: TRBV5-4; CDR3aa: CASSLEGLALRTDTQYF; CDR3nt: TGTGCCAGCAGCTTGGAGGGACTAGCACTACGCACAGATACGCAGTATTTT
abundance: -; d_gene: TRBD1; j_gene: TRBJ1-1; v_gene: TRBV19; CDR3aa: CPRGDIGMNTEAFF; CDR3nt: TGCCCCAGGGGGGATATAGGGATGAACACTGAAGCTTTCTTT
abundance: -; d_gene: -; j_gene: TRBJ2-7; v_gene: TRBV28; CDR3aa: CASSLPSGRLYEQYF; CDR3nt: TGTGCCAGCAGTTTACCCAGCGGGCGACTATACGAGCAGTACTTC
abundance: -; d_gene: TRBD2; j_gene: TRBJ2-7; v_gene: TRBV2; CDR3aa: CASSLAGGSYEQYF; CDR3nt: TGTGCCAGCAGTCTAGCGGGAGGATCCTACGAGCAGTACTTC
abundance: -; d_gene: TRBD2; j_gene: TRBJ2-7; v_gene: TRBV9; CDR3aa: CASSAGLADNYEQYF; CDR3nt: TGTGCCAGCAGCGCCGGGCTAGCGGACAACTACGAGCAGTACTTC
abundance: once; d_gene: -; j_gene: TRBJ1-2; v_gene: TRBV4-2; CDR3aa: CASSQDELYGYTF; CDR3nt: TGTGCCAGCAGCCAAGATGAGTTATATGGCTACACCTTC
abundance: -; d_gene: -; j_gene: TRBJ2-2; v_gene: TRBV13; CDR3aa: CASSLGHRRVNTGELFF; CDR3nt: TGTGCCAGCAGCTTAGGCCACAGGAGGGTGAACACCGGGGAGCTGTTTTTT
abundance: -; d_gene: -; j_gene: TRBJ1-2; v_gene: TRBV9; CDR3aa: CASSASSAFYGYTF; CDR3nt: TGTGCCAGCAGCGCCTCGTCTGCTTTCTATGGCTACACCTTC
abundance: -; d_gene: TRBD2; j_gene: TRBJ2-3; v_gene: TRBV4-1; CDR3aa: CASSQDRESGRFGADTQYF; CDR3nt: TGCGCCAGCAGCCAAGATAGGGAGAGCGGGAGGTTTGGCGCAGATACGCAGTATTTT
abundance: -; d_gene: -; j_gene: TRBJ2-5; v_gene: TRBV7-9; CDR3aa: CASSTLRVQETQYF; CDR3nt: TGTGCCAGCAGCACCCTAAGGGTCCAAGAGACCCAGTACTTC
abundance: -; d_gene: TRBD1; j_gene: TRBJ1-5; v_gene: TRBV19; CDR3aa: CATQDRGQPQHF; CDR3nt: TGTGCCACACAGGACAGGGGGCAGCCCCAGCATTTT
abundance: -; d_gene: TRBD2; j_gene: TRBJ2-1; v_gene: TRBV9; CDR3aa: CASSVGTSPRDNEQFF; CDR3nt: TGTGCCAGCAGCGTAGGGACTAGCCCCAGGGACAATGAGCAGTTCTTC
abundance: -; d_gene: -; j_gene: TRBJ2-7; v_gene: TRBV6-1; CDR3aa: CASSEEGTHYPYEQYF; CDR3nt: TGTGCCAGCAGTGAAGAAGGGACACACTATCCTTACGAGCAGTACTTC
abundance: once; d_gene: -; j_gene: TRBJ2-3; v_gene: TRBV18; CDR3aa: CASSLDAADTQYF; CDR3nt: TGTGCCAGCTCACTGGACGCGGCCGATACGCAGTATTTT
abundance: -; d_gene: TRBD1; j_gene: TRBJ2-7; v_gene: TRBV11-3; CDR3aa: CASSSGQGSSYEQYF; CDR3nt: TGTGCCAGCAGCTCCGGACAGGGCAGCTCCTACGAGCAGTACTTC
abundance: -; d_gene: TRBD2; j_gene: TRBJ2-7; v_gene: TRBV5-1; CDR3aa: CASRPGLAGLGSYEQYF; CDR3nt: TGCGCCAGCAGACCCGGACTAGCGGGGTTAGGCTCCTACGAGCAGTACTTC
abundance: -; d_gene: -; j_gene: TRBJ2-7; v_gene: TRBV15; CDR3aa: CATSRSSGEGEQYF; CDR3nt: TGTGCCACCAGCAGATCCTCAGGGGAGGGCGAGCAGTACTTC
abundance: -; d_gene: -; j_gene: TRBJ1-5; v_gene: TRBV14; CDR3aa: CASFKKGQDPYSNQPQHF; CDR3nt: TGTGCCAGCTTCAAAAAAGGGCAGGACCCGTATAGCAATCAGCCCCAGCATTTT
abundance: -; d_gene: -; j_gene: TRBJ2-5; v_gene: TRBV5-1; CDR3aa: CATGNGPQETQYF; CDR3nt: TGCGCCACCGGTAATGGACCACAAGAGACCCAGTACTTC
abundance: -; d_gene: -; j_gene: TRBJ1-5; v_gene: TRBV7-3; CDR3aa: CASSPLSQPQHF; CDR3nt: TGTGCCAGCAGCCCCCTGAGTCAGCCCCAGCATTTT
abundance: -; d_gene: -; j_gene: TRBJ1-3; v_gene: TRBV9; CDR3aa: CASSVATNLGDATIYF; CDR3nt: TGTGCCAGCAGCGTAGCAACGAATCTGGGGGATGCCACCATATATTTT
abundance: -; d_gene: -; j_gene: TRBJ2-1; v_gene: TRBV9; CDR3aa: CASSVAEREQFF; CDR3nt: TGTGCCAGCAGCGTAGCCGAGCGTGAGCAGTTCTTC
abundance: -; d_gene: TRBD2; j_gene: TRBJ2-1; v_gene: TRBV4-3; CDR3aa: CASSQLLAGSQFF; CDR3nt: TGCGCCAGCAGCCAGTTACTAGCGGGTTCACAGTTCTTC
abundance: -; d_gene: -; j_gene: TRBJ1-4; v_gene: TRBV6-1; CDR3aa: CASSEYRIGLVKLFF; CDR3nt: TGTGCCAGCAGTGAATACAGGATCGGTTTGGTGAAACTGTTTTTT
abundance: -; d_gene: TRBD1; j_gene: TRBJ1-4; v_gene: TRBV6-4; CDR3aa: CASSSGTGSEKLFF; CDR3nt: TGTGCCAGCAGTTCCGGGACAGGGTCTGAAAAACTGTTTTTT
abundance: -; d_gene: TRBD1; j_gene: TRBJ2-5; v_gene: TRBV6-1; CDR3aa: CASSEGTGPGLTQYF; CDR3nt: TGTGCCAGCAGTGAAGGGACAGGGCCTGGTTTGACCCAGTACTTC
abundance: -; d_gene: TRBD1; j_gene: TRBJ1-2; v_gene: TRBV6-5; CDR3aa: CASGQGGRGGYTF; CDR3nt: TGTGCCAGCGGACAGGGGGGTAGGGGTGGCTACACCTTC
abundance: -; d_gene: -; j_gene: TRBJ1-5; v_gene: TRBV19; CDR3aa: CASREAGANQPQHF; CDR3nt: TGTGCCAGTAGGGAGGCAGGGGCCAATCAGCCCCAGCATTTT
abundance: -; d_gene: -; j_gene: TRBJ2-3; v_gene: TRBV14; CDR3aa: CASSQVQPTDTQYF; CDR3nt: TGTGCCAGCAGCCAAGTTCAGCCCACAGATACGCAGTATTTT
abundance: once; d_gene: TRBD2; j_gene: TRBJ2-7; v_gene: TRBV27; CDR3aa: CASSWAGGLHYEQYF; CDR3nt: TGTGCCAGCAGTTGGGCGGGAGGCCTTCATTACGAGCAGTACTTC
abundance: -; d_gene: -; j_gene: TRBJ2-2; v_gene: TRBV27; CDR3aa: CASSLFRGLPNTGELFF; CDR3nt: TGTGCCAGCAGTTTATTCAGGGGACTACCGAACACCGGGGAGCTGTTTTTT
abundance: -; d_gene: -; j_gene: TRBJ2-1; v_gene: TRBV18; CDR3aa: CASSPSTRRSYNEQFF; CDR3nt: TGTGCCAGCTCACCGTCGACTAGGCGCTCCTACAATGAGCAGTTCTTC
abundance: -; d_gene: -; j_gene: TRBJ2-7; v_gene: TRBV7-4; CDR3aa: CASSLAYRVPYEQYF; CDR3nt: TGTGCCAGCAGCTTAGCCTACAGGGTTCCCTACGAGCAGTACTTC
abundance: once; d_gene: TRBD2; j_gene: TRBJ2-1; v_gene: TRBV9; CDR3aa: CASSGGVYEQFF; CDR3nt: TGTGCCAGTAGCGGGGGTGTGTATGAGCAGTTCTTC
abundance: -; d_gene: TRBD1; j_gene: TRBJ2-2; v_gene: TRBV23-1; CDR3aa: CASTTEGQGNTGELFF; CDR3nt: TGCGCCAGCACCACGGAGGGACAGGGGAACACCGGGGAGCTGTTTTTT
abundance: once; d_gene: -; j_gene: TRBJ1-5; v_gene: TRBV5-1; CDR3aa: CASSLEGGYQPQHF; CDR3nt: TGCGCCAGCAGCTTGGAGGGGGGCTATCAGCCCCAGCATTTT
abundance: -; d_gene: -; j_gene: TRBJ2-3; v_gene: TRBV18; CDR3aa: CASSLQGDTQYF; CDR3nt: TGTGCCAGCTCGCTGCAGGGGGATACGCAGTATTTT
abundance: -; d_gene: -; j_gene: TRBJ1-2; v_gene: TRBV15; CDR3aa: CATSAREGYGYTF; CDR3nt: TGTGCCACCAGCGCCAGAGAGGGGTATGGCTACACCTTC
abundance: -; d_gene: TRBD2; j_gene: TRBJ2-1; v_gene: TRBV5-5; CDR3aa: CASSFTTSGPGSYNEQFF; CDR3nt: TGTGCCAGCAGCTTCACGACTAGCGGGCCAGGCTCCTACAATGAGCAGTTCTTC
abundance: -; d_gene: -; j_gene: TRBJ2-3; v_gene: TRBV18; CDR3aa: CASSPPSAGTDTQYF; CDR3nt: TGTGCCAGCTCACCACCCTCGGCCGGCACAGATACGCAGTATTTT
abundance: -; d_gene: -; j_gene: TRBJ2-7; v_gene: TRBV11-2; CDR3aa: CASRRVGGNYEQYF; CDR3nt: TGTGCCAGCAGGCGGGTTGGGGGAAACTACGAGCAGTACTTC
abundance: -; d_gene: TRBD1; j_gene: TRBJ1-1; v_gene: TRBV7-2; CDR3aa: CASSEDRESTEAFF; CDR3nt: TGTGCCAGCAGCGAGGACAGGGAGAGCACTGAAGCTTTCTTT